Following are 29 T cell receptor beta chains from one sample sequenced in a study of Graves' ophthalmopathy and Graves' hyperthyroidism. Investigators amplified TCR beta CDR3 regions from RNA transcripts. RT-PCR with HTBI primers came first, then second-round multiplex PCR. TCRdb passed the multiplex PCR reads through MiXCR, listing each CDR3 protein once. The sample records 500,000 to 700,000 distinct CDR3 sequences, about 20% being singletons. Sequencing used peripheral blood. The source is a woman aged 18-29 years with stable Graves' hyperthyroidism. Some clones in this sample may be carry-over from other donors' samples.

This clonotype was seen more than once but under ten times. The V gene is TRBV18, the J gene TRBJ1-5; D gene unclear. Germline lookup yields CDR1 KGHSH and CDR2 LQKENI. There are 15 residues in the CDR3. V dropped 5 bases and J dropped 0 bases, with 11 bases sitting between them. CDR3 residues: CASSDLSPSNQPQHF. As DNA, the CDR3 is TGTGCCAGCTCAGACCTATCACCTAGCAATCAGCCCCAGCATTTT.

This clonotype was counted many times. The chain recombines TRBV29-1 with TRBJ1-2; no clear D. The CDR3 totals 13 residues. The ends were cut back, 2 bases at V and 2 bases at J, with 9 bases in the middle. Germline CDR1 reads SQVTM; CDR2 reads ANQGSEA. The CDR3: CSVESLQNYGYTF. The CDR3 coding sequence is TGCAGCGTTGAATCTTTACAGAACTATGGCTACACCTTC.

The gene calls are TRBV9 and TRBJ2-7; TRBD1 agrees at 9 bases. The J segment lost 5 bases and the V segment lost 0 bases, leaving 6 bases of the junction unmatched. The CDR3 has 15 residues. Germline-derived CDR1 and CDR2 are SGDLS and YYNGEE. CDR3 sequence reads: CASSVAGDRAHEQYF. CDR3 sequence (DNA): TGTGCCAGCAGCGTAGCCGGGGACAGGGCCCACGAGCAGTACTTC.

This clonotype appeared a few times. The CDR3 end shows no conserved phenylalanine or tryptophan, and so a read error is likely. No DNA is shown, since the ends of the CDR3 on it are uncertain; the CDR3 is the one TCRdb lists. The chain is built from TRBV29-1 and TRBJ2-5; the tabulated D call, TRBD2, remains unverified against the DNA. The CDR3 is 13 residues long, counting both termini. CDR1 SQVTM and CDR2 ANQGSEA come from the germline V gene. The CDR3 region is CSVEVAGGETQNY.

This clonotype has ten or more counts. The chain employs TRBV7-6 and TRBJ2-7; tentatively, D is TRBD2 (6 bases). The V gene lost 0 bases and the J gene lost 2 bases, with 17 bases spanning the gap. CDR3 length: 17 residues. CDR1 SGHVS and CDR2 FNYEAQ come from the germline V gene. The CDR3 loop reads CASSLAPPGDVTYEQYF. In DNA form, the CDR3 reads TGTGCCAGCAGCTTAGCGCCGCCGGGGGATGTAACCTACGAGCAGTACTTC.

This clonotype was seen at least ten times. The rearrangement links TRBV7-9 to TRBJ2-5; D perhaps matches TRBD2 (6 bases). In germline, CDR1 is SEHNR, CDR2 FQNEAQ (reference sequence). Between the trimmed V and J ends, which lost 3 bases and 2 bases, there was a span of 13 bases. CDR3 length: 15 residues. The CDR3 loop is CASSLPLATQETQYF. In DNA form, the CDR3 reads TGTGCCAGCAGCTTGCCCCTAGCGACTCAAGAGACCCAGTACTTC.

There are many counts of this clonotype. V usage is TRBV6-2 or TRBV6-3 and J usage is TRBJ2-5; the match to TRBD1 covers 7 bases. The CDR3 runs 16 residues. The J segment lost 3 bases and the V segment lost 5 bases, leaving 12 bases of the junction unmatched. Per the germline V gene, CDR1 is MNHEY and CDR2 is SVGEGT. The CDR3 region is CASSPGQAILEETQYF. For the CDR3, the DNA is TGTGCCAGCAGTCCCGGACAGGCGATTTTGGAAGAGACCCAGTACTTC.

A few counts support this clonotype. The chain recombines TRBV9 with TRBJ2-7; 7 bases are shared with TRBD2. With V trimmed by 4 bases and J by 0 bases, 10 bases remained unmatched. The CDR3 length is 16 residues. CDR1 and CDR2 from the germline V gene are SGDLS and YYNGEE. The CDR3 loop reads CASSPPRASGSYEQYF. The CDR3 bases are TGTGCCAGCAGCCCCCCCAGGGCTAGCGGCTCCTACGAGCAGTACTTC.

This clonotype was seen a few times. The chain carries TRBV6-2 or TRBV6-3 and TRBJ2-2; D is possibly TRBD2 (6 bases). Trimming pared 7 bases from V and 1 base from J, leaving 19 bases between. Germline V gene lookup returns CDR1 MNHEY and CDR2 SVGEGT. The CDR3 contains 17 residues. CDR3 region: CASTYPHGGVNTGELFF. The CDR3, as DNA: TGTGCCAGCACCTACCCCCATGGCGGGGTGAACACCGGGGAGCTGTTTTTT.

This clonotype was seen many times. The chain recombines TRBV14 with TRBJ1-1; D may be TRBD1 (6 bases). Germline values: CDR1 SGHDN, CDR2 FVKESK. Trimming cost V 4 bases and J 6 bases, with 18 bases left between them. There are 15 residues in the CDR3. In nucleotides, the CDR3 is TGTGCCAGCAGCCCTAGGGGGGGCGGTTTCGCTGAAGCTTTCTTT. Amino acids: CASSPRGGGFAEAFF.

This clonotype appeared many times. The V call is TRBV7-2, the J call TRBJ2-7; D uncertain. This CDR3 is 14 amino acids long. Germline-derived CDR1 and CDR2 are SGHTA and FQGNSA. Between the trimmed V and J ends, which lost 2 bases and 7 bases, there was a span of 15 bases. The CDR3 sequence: CASSLTALPEEQYF. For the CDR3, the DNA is TGTGCCAGCAGCTTAACCGCACTCCCGGAGGAGCAGTACTTC.

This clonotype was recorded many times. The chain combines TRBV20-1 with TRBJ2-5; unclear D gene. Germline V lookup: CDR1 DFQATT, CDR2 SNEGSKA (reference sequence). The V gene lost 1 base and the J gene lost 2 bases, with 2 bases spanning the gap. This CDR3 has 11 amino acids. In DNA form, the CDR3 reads TGCAGTGCTAGAGCTCAAGAGACCCAGTACTTC. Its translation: CSARAQETQYF.

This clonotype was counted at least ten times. The CDR3 bases are TGTGCCAGCAGTTACGTCGGGGATACTGAAGCTTTCTTT. It specifies CASSYVGDTEAFF. The V and J genes are TRBV6-5 and TRBJ1-1; D call uncertain. This CDR3 region has 13 residues. Trimming pared 2 bases from V and 5 bases from J, leaving 9 bases between. CDR1 is MNHEY, CDR2 SVGAGI, per germline.

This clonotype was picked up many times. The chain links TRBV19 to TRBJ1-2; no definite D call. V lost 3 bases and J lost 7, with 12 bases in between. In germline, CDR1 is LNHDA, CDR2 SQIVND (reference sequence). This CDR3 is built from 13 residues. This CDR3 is CASSIDGRGGYTF. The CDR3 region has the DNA TGTGCCAGTAGTATCGATGGACGCGGTGGCTACACCTTC. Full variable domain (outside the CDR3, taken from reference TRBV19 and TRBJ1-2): DGGITQSPKYLFRKEGQNVTLSCEQNLNHDAMYWYRQDPGQGLRLIYYSQIVNDFQKGDIAEGYSVSREKKESFPLTVTSAQKNPTAFYLCASSIDGRGGYTFGSGTRLTVV.

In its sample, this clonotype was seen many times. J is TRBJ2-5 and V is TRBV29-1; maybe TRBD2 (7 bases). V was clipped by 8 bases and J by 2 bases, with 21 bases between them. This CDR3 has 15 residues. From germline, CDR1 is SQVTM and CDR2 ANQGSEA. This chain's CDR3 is CSTWLGGQTQETQYF. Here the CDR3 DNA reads TGCAGCACCTGGTTGGGGGGGCAAACACAAGAGACCCAGTACTTC.

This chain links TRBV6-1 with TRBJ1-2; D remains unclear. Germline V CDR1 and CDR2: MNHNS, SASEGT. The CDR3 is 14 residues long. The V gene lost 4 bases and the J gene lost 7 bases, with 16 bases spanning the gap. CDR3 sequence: CASSAPGVAGGYTF. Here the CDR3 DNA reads TGTGCCAGCAGTGCCCCCGGGGTGGCGGGTGGCTACACCTTC.

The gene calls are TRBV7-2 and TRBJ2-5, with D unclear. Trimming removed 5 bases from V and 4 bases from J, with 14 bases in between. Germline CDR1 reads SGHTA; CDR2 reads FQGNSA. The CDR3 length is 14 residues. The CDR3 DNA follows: TGTGCCAGCAGCCCAAGGCGCGCCTTAGAGACCCAGTACTTC. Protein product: CASSPRRALETQYF.

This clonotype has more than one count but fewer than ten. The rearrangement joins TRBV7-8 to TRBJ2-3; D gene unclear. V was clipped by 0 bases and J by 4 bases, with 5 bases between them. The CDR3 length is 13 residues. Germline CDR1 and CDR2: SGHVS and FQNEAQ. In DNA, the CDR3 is TGTGCCAGCAGCTTAGCTTCCTCAGATACGCAGTATTTT. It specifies CASSLASSDTQYF.

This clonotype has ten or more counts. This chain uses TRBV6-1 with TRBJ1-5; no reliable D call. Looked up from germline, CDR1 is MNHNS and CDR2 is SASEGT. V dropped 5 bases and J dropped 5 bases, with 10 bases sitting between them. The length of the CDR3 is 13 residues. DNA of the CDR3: TGTGCCAGCAGTCAAAACATGGATCAGCCCCAGCATTTT. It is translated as CASSQNMDQPQHF.

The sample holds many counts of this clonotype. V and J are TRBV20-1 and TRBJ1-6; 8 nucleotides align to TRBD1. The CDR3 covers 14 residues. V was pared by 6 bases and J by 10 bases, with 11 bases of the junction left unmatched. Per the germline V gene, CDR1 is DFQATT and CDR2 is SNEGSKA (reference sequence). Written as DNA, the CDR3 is TGCAGTGCCAGCTCGGACAGGGAGAGGTCACCCCTCCACTTT. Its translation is CSASSDRERSPLHF.

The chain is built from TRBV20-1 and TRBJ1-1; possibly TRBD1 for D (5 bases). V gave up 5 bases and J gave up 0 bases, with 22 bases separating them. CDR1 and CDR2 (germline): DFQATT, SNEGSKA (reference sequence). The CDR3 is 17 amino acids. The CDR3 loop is CSAGGRDRALMNTEAFF. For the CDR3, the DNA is TGCAGTGCTGGCGGCCGAGACAGAGCACTCATGAACACTGAAGCTTTCTTT.

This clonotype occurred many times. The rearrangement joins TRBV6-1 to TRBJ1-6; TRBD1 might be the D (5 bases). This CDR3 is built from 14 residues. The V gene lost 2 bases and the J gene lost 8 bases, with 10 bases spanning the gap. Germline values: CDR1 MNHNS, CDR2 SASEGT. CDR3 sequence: CASSEQGEYSPLHF. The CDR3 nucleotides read TGTGCCAGCAGTGAACAGGGTGAATATTCACCCCTCCACTTT.

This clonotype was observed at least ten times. The CDR3 is CASSLGQGASPLHF. The CDR3 DNA follows: TGTGCCAGCAGTTTGGGACAGGGGGCTTCACCCCTCCACTTT. The rearrangement links TRBV12-3 or TRBV12-4 to TRBJ1-6; 12 bases line up with TRBD1. This CDR3 has 14 residues. The V and J ends lost 3 bases and 9 bases, in that order; junction bases with no gene match: 0.

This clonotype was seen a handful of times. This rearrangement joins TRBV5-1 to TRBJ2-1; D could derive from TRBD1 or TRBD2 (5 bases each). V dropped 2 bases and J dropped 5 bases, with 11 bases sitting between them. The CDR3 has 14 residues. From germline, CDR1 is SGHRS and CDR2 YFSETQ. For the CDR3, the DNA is TGCGCCAGCAGCTTCGGGGCAGCGGACAATGAGCAGTTCTTC. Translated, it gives CASSFGAADNEQFF.

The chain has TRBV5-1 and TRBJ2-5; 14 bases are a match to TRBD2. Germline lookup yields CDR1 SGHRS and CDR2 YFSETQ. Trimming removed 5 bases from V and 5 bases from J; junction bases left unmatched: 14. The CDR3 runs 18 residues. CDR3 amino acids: CASRHRPGLAGEGETQYF. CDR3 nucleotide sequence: TGCGCCAGCAGACATCGTCCGGGACTAGCGGGAGAGGGGGAGACCCAGTACTTC.

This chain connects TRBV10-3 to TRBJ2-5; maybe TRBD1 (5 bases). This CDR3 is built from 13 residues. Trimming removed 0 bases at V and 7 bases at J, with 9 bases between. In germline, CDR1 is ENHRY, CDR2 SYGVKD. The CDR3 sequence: CAISESTQATQYF. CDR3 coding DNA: TGTGCCATCAGTGAGTCAACACAGGCGACCCAGTACTTC.

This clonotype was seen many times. The CDR3 DNA is TGTGCCAGCAGCCGCGGACAGGGTGGCAATCAGCCCCAGCATTTT. It yields the protein CASSRGQGGNQPQHF. J is TRBJ1-5 and V is TRBV3-1; TRBD1 agrees at 8 bases. This CDR3 contains 15 residues. In germline, CDR1 is LGHDT, CDR2 YNNKEL (reference sequence). Germline trimming cut 4 bases from V and 2 bases from J; bases unmatched to any gene: 4.

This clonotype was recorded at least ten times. The CDR3 DNA is TGTGCCACCAGTGATGGGACTAGCGGGGGCCGACCCTACGAGCAGTACTTC. It is translated as CATSDGTSGGRPYEQYF. The V and J genes are TRBV24-1 and TRBJ2-7, with TRBD2 matching 14 bases. Germline values: CDR1 KGHDR, CDR2 SFDVKD. The junction had 5 bases not matched to a gene; V was cut back by 3 bases and J by 2 bases. This CDR3 spans 17 amino acids.

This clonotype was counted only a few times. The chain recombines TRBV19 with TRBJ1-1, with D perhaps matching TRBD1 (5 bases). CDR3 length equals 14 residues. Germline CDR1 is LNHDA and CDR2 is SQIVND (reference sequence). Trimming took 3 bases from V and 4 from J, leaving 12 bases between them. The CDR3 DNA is TGTGCCAGTAGTATTAGTGGGCAGGGCACTGAAGCTTTCTTT. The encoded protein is CASSISGQGTEAFF.